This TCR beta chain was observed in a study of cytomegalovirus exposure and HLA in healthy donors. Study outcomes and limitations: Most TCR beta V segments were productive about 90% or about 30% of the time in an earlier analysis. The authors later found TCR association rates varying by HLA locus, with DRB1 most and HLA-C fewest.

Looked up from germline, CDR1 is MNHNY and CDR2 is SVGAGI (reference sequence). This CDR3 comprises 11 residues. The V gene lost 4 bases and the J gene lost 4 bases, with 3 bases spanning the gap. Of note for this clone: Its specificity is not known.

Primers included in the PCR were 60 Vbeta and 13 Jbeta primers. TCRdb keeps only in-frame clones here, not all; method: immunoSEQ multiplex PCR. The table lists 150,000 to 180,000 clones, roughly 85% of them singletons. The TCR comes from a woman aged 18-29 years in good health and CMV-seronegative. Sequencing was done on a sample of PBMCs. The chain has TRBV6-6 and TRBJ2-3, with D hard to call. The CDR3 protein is CASSSADTQYF. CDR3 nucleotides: TGTGCCAGCAGTTCCGCAGATACGCAGTATTTT.